This is a list of T cell receptor beta chains from one sample in a study of blood T cells in healthy people across ages. From the 5' RACE reads, TCRdb called clonotypes with MiXCR, one entry per CDR3 protein. The profile shows 1.5 million to 2 million distinct CDR3 sequences, over 25% of them singletons. Sequencing used blood. These receptors were obtained from a woman between 25 and 40 years old in good health. Both conserved end residues are part of each CDR3. D genes are given only for firm matches. The size entry is marked missing in some rows and otherwise reads once, few, many or a size class.

v_gene	j_gene	abundance	d_gene	CDR3aa	CDR3nt
TRBV14	TRBJ1-2	few	.	CASSQVQGGPHYGYTF	TGTGCCAGCAGCCAAGTCCAGGGCGGACCCCACTATGGCTACACCTTC
TRBV20-1	TRBJ2-5	.	.	CSAREAGQVEETQYF	TGCAGTGCTAGAGAGGCCGGGCAGGTCGAAGAGACCCAGTACTTC
TRBV10-2	TRBJ2-3	.	.	CASSEQGLRDTQYF	TGCGCCAGCAGTGAGCAAGGGTTGAGAGATACGCAGTATTTT
TRBV12-3/TRBV12-4	TRBJ1-2	many	.	CASNYDLSGTKGYTF	TGTGCCAGCAATTACGACCTGTCCGGGACAAAAGGCTACACCTTC
TRBV5-6	TRBJ2-7	.	TRBD2	CASSFATSNYEQYF	TGTGCCAGCAGCTTTGCGACTAGCAACTACGAGCAGTACTTC
TRBV10-3	TRBJ2-1	many	TRBD2	CAISAGLATSEQFF	TGTGCCATCAGTGCGGGACTAGCTACGAGTGAGCAGTTCTTC
TRBV7-2	TRBJ2-1	few	.	CASSQRPRQTSEQFF	TGTGCCAGCAGCCAAAGGCCTAGACAAACATCTGAGCAGTTCTTC
TRBV7-2	TRBJ2-7	.	.	CASSSGQLGEQYF	TGTGCCAGCAGCTCCGGACAGCTGGGCGAGCAGTACTTC
TRBV11-2	TRBJ1-5	few	.	CASSLDGQQPQHF	TGTGCCAGCAGCTTAGATGGGCAACAGCCCCAGCATTTT
TRBV4-1	TRBJ2-4	many	.	CASSQDLEIQYF	TGCGCCAGCAGCCAAGACTTAGAGATTCAGTACTTC
TRBV11-2	TRBJ2-7	.	.	CASSRPWGIQSSYEQYF	TGTGCCAGCAGCCGCCCCTGGGGCATACAGAGCTCCTACGAGCAGTACTTC
TRBV5-6	TRBJ2-7	few	.	CASSFFDGDSYEQYF	TGTGCCAGCAGCTTTTTTGACGGAGACTCCTACGAGCAGTACTTC
TRBV5-6	TRBJ1-1	few	.	CASSEDSTLKAFF	TGTGCCAGCAGCGAGGACAGTACACTGAAAGCTTTCTTT
TRBV5-1	TRBJ2-5	.	TRBD2	CASMNGGQETQYF	TGCGCCAGCATGAACGGGGGGCAAGAGACCCAGTACTTC
TRBV9	TRBJ2-1	few	.	CASGVGRSNEQFF	TGTGCCAGCGGCGTAGGTCGGTCCAATGAGCAGTTCTTC
TRBV2	TRBJ2-1	.	.	CASSGESDSLIDEQFF	TGTGCCAGCAGTGGCGAGTCAGATTCTCTAATCGATGAGCAGTTCTTC
TRBV29-1	TRBJ2-2	.	.	CSARGRLNTGELFF	TGCAGCGCCCGGGGGAGATTGAACACCGGGGAGCTGTTTTTT
TRBV12-3/TRBV12-4	TRBJ1-3	.	.	CASRVQGAGNTIYF	TGTGCCAGCAGAGTACAGGGCGCTGGAAACACCATATATTTT
TRBV29-1	TRBJ1-1	few	.	CSVREAFF	TGCAGCGTCCGAGAAGCTTTCTTT
TRBV6-6	TRBJ2-3	few	.	CASSLGPGESDTQYF	TGTGCCAGCAGTTTAGGACCTGGCGAGTCTGATACGCAGTATTTT
TRBV5-1	TRBJ2-7	.	.	CASSLGDGGRSYEQYF	TGCGCCAGCAGCTTGGGGGACGGAGGACGTTCCTACGAGCAGTACTTC
TRBV6-1	TRBJ2-4	many	.	CASSEALRLAKNIQYF	TGTGCCAGCAGTGAAGCGCTTCGGCTAGCCAAAAACATTCAGTACTTC
TRBV5-4	TRBJ2-2	.	.	CASSRENRAGELFF	TGTGCCAGCAGCCGGGAGAATCGGGCCGGGGAGCTGTTTTTT
TRBV27	TRBJ2-3	many	.	CASFPLSGTLADTQYF	TGTGCCAGCTTTCCTCTATCCGGGACATTAGCAGATACGCAGTATTTT
TRBV16	TRBJ2-5	.	.	CASTGGATYNEQYF	TGTGCCAGCACAGGCGGGGCTACCTACAATGAGCAGTACTTC
TRBV7-2	TRBJ2-7	many	TRBD2	CASTGTSGIAQYF	TGTGCCAGCACCGGGACTAGCGGGATTGCGCAGTACTTC
TRBV5-1	TRBJ1-4	.	TRBD1	CASSYRQGATNEKLFF	TGCGCCAGCAGTTACAGACAGGGGGCAACTAATGAAAAACTGTTTTTT
TRBV3-1	TRBJ2-5	.	TRBD2	CASSQARGGKETQYF	TGTGCCAGCAGCCAAGCCCGGGGGGGGAAAGAGACCCAGTACTTC
TRBV7-9	TRBJ2-1	.	.	CASSLALISGFHGNEQFF	TGTGCCAGCAGCTTAGCGCTAATCTCTGGGTTCCACGGCAATGAGCAGTTCTTC
TRBV2	TRBJ2-1	many	TRBD2	CASSVGTSGGEQFF	TGTGCCAGCAGTGTAGGGACTAGCGGGGGTGAGCAGTTCTTC
TRBV12-3/TRBV12-4	TRBJ1-5	.	.	CASSPKTGNYQPQHF	TGTGCCAGCAGTCCAAAGACGGGGAACTATCAGCCCCAGCATTTT
TRBV7-8	TRBJ2-1	many	TRBD2	CASSSSGRGSQGEQFF	TGTGCCAGCAGCTCTAGCGGGAGGGGCAGTCAGGGTGAGCAGTTCTTC
TRBV30	TRBJ1-2	.	.	CAWSPAWTASNYGYTF	TGTGCCTGGAGTCCCGCCTGGACAGCTTCTAACTATGGCTACACCTTC
TRBV28	TRBJ2-1	.	.	CASSCDEQFF	TGTGCCAGCAGTTGTGATGAGCAGTTCTTC